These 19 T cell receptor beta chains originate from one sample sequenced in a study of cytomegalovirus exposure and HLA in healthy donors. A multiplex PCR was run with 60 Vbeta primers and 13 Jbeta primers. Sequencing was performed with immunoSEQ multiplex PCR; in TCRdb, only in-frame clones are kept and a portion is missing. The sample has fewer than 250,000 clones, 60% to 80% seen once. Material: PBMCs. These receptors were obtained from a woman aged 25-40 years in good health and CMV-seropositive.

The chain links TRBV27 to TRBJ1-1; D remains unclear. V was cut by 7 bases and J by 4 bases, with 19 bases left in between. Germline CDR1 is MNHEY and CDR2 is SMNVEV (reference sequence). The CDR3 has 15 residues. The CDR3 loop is CASTGLGGPPTEAFF. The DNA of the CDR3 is TGTGCCAGCACCGGCCTTGGAGGGCCGCCCACTGAAGCTTTCTTT.

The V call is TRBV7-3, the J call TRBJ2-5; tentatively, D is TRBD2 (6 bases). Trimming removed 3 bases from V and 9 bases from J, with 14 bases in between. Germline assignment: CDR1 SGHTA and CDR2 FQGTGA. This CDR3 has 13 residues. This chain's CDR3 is CASSFGAWGAQYF. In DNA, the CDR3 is TGTGCCAGCAGCTTTGGAGCGTGGGGGGCCCAGTACTTC.

The CDR3 DNA follows: TGTGCCAGTAGTGACACCCCAGGGGCCGTCTGGGGCTACACCTTC. Protein product: CASSDTPGAVWGYTF. The chain couples TRBV19 to TRBJ1-2, with D possibly matching TRBD1 (6 bases). Germline V gene lookup returns CDR1 LNHDA and CDR2 SQIVND (reference sequence). There are 15 residues in the CDR3. The V and J ends lost 5 bases and 8 bases respectively, with 21 bases between them.

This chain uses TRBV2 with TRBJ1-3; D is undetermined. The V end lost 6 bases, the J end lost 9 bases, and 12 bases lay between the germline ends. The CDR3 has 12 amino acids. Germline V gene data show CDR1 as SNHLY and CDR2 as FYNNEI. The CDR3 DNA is TGTGCCAGCAGCGAGGCCGGGAGCACCATATATTTT. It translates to CASSEAGSTIYF.

CDR3 nucleotide sequence: TGTGCCTGGAGTGTACAGGTATTCTCCTACGAGCAGTACTTC. It yields the protein CAWSVQVFSYEQYF. The gene calls are TRBV30 and TRBJ2-7; D is perhaps TRBD1 (5 bases). The germline V gene has CDR1 GTSNPN and CDR2 SVGIG (reference sequence). V was trimmed by 0 bases and J by 0 bases, leaving 9 bases between them. There are 14 residues in the CDR3. The full variable domain, rest sourced from reference TRBV30 and TRBJ2-7, is SQTIHQWPATLVQPVGSPLSLECTVEGTSNPNLYWYRQAAGRGLQLLFYSVGIGQISSEVPQNLSASRPQDRQFILSSKKLLLSDSGFYLCAWSVQVFSYEQYFGPGTRLTVT.

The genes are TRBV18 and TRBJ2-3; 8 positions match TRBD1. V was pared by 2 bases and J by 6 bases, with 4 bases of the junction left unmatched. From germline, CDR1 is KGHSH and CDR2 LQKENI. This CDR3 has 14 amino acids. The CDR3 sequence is CASSPMGQADTQYF. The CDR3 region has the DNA TGTGCCAGCTCACCAATGGGACAGGCTGATACGCAGTATTTT.

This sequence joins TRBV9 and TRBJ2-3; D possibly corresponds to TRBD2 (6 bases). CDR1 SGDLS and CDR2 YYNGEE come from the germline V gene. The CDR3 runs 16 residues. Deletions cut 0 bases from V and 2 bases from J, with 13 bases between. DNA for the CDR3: TGTGCCAGCAGCGTAGGCGGTAGCGGATTCACAGATACGCAGTATTTT. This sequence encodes CASSVGGSGFTDTQYF. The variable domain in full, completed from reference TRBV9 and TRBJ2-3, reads DSGVTQTPKHLITATGQRVTLRCSPRSGDLSVYWYQQSLDQGLQFLIQYYNGEERAKGNILERFSAQQFPDLHSELNLSSLELGDSALYFCASSVGGSGFTDTQYFGPGTRLTVL.

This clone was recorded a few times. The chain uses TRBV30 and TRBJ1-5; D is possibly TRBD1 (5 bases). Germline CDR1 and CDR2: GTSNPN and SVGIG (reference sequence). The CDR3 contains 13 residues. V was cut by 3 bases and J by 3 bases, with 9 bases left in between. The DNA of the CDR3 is TGTGCCTGGAGGCGGGACCTCAATCAGCCCCAGCATTTT. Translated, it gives CAWRRDLNQPQHF.

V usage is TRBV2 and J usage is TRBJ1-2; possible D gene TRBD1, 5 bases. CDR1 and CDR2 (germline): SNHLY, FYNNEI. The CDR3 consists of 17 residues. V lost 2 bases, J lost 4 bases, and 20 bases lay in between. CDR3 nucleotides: TGTGCCAGCAGTGAAAGTTCAGCGGGTAAGGGGAGCTATGGCTACACCTTC. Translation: CASSESSAGKGSYGYTF.

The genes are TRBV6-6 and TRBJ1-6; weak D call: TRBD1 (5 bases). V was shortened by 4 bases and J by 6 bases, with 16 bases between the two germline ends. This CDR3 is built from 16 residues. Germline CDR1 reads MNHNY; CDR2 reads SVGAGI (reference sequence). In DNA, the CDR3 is TGTGCCAGCAGTTCGTCGGTTGGGGGGGGTAATTCACCCCTCCACTTT. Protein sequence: CASSSSVGGGNSPLHF.

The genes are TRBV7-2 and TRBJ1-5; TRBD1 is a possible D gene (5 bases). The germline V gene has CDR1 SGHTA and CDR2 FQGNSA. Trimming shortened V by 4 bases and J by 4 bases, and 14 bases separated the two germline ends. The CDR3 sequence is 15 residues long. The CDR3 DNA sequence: TGTGCCAGCAGCTCAGGTGGCGGGGCAAATCAGCCCCAGCATTTT. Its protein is CASSSGGGANQPQHF.

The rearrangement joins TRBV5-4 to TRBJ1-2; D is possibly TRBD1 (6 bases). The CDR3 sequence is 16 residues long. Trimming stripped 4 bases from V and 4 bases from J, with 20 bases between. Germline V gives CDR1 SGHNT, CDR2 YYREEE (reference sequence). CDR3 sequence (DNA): TGTGCCAGCAGCCTAGGCCGACAGGAGACGATCTATGGCTACACCTTC. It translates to CASSLGRQETIYGYTF.

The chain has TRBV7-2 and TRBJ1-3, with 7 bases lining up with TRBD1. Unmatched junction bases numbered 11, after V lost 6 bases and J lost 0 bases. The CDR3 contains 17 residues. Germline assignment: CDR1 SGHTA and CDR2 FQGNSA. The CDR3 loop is CASSPVTGVISGNTIYF. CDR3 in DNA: TGTGCCAGCAGTCCTGTAACAGGGGTTATCTCTGGAAACACCATATATTTT.

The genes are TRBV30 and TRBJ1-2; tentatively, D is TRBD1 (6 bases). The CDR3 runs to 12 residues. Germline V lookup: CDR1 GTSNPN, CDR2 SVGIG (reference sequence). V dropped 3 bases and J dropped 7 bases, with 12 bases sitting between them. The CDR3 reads CAWRHRVFGYTF. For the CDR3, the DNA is TGTGCCTGGAGGCACAGGGTGTTTGGCTACACCTTC. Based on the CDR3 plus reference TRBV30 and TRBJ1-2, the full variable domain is SQTIHQWPATLVQPVGSPLSLECTVEGTSNPNLYWYRQAAGRGLQLLFYSVGIGQISSEVPQNLSASRPQDRQFILSSKKLLLSDSGFYLCAWRHRVFGYTFGSGTRLTVV.

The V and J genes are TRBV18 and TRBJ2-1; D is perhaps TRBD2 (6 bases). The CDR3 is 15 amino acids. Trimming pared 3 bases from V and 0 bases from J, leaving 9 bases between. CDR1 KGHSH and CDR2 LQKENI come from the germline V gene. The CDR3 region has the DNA TGTGCCAGCTCACCGGGGGGAAGCTCCTACAATGAGCAGTTCTTC. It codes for CASSPGGSSYNEQFF.

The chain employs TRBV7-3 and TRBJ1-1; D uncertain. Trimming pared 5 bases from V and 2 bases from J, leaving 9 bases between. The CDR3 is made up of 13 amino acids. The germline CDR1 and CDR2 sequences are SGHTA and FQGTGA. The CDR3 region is CASSARFNTEAFF. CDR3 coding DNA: TGTGCCAGCAGCGCCAGGTTTAACACTGAAGCTTTCTTT.

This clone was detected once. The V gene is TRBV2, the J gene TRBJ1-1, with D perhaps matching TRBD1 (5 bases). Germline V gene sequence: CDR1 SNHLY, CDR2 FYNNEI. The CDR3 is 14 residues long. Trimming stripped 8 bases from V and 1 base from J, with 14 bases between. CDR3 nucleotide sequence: TGTGCCAGCTGCGGGGACCTGGGGAACACTGAAGCTTTCTTT. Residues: CASCGDLGNTEAFF.

CDR3 region: CASSLWQGGTEAFF. Written as DNA, the CDR3 is TGCGCCAGCAGCTTGTGGCAGGGGGGCACTGAAGCTTTCTTT. V and J are TRBV5-1 and TRBJ1-1; TRBD1 matches at 7 bases. Germline assignment: CDR1 SGHRS and CDR2 YFSETQ. Trimming took 1 base from V and 4 from J; bases not matched to a gene: 4. CDR3 size: 14 residues. The entire variable domain, with the rest obtained from reference TRBV5-1 and TRBJ1-1, is as follows: KAGVTQTPRYLIKTRGQQVTLSCSPISGHRSVSWYQQTPGQGLQFLFEYFSETQRNKGNFPGRFSGRQFSNSRSEMNVSTLELGDSALYLCASSLWQGGTEAFFGQGTRLTVV.

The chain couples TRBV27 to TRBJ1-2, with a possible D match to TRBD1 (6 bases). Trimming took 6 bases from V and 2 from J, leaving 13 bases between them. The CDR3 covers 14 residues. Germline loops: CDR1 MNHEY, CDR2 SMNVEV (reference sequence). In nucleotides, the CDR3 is TGTGCCAGCAGCCTCGGGGGGCCGAACTATGGCTACACCTTC. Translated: CASSLGGPNYGYTF.